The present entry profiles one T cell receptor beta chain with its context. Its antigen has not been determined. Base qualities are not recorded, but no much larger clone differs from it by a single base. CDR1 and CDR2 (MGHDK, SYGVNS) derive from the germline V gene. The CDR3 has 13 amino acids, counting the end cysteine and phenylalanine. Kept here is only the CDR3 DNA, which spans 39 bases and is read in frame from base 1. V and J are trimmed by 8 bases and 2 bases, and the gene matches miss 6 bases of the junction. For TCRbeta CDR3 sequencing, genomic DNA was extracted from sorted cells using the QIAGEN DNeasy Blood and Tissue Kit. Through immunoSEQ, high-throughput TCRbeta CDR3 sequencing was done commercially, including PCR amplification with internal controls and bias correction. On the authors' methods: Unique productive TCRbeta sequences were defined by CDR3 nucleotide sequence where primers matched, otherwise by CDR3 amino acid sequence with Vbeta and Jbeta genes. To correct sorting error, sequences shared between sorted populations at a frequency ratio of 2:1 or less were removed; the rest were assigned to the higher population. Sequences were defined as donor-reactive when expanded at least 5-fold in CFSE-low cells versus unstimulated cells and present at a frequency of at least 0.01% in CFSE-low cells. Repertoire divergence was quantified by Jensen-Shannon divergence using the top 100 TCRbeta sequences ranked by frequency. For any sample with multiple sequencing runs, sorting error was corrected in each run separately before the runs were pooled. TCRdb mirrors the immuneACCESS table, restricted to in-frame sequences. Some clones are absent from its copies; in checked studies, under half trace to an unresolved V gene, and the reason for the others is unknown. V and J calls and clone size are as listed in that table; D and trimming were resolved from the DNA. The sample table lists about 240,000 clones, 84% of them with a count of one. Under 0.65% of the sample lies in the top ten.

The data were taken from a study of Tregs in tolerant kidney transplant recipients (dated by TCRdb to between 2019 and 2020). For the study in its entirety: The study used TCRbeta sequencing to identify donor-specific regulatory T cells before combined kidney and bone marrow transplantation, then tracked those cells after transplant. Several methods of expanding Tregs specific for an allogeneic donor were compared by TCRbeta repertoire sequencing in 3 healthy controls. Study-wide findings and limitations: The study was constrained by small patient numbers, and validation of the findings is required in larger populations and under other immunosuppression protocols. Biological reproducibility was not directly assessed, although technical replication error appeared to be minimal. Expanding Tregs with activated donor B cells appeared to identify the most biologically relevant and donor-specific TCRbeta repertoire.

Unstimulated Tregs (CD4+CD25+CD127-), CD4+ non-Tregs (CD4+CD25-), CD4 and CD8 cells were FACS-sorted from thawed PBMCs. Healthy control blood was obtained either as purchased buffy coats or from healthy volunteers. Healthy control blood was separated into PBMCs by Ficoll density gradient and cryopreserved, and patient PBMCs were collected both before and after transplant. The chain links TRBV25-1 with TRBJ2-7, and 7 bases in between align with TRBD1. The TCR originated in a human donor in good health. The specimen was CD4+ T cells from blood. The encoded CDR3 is CASAGQATYEQYF. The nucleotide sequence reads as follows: TGTGCCAGCGCCGGACAGGCAACCTACGAGCAGTACTTC.